This T cell receptor (beta chain) derives from a study of identical twins. TCRdb re-called the 5' RACE reads with MiXCR, one entry per CDR3 protein. The sample lists approximately 260,000 distinct CDR3 sequences, over 11% occurring once. This clonotype showed up just a few times. Its ends do not fully match the called genes, so a read error is possible. This clonotype was obtained from a woman between 18 and 30 years old in good health. Sequencing input: memory (CD45RO+) T cells sorted from blood.

The CDR3 protein is CSARGDRDGYTF. DNA for the CDR3: TGCAGTGCAAGAGGGGACAGGGATGGCTACACCTTC. The gene calls are TRBV20-1 and TRBJ1-2; TRBD1 matches at 9 bases. Germline V gives CDR1 DFQATT, CDR2 SNEGSKA (reference sequence). The length of the CDR3 is 12 residues.